Listed below are T cell receptor beta chains from one sample, sequenced in a study of PD-1 blockade in classical Hodgkin lymphoma. Data came from immunoSEQ multiplex PCR; TCRdb stores just in-frame clones and leaves some out. The repertoire holds approximately 3,500 clones, with approximately 80% as singletons. The sequenced sample was CD8+ T cells from blood. The receptors here all came from a human donor with classical Hodgkin lymphoma. CDR3s include the opening cysteine and the closing phenylalanine or tryptophan. A D gene is named only where the DNA matches it firmly. The size field is filled for only some rows; it gives once, few, many or a size class.

. | TRBJ2-1 | TRBV9 | . | TGTGCCAGCAGCGTCGACTATTCCTACAATGAGCAGTTCTTC | CASSVDYSYNEQFF
. | TRBJ2-6 | TRBV29-1 | . | TGCAGCGCCGACAGGCTCTCTGGGGCCAACGTCCTGACTTTC | CSADRLSGANVLTF
. | TRBJ2-5 | TRBV7-7 | . | TGTGCCAGCAGCTTTGGGCAGGGGTTAGAGACCCAGTACTTC | CASSFGQGLETQYF
once | TRBJ2-1 | TRBV9 | . | TGTGCCAGCAGCGTAGGAGGGGGCTACAATGAGCAGTTCTTC | CASSVGGGYNEQFF
once | TRBJ2-1 | TRBV2 | TRBD2 | TGTGCCAGCAGTACAACACTAGCGGGAGGGTTCAATGAGCAGTTCTTC | CASSTTLAGGFNEQFF
. | TRBJ2-7 | TRBV7-9 | TRBD1 | TGTGCCAGCTCCGACAGGGTCTACGAGCAGTACTTC | CASSDRVYEQYF
. | TRBJ2-4 | TRBV25-1 | TRBD2 | TGTGCCAGCAGTGCAACTAGCGGAAGAAACATTCAGTACTTC | CASSATSGRNIQYF
. | TRBJ1-5 | TRBV7-8 | . | TGTGCCAGCAGCCTATGGGCTGGGGGAATCGATCAGCCCCAGCATTTT | CASSLWAGGIDQPQHF
. | TRBJ2-1 | TRBV28 | . | TGTGCCAGCAGTAGTCCGAGCCCTAGCTCCTACAATGAGCAGTTCTTC | CASSSPSPSSYNEQFF
. | TRBJ2-7 | TRBV5-3 | TRBD1 | TGTGCCAGCAGCCCGGGACAGGGGGTCTACGAGCAGTACTTC | CASSPGQGVYEQYF
few | TRBJ2-5 | TRBV7-2 | TRBD1 | TGTGCCAGCAGCGCGACAGGGAGTCAAGAGACCCAGTACTTC | CASSATGSQETQYF
. | TRBJ2-7 | TRBV5-4 | TRBD1 | TGTGCCAGCAGCTTGGTCGGACAGGGGAGCTCCTACGAGCAGTACTTC | CASSLVGQGSSYEQYF
. | TRBJ2-7 | TRBV6-5 | TRBD1 | TGTGCCAGCAGTGAGGGGGCATCCTACGAGCAGTACTTC | CASSEGASYEQYF
. | TRBJ2-3 | TRBV4-1 | . | TGCGCCAGCAGCCAAGAGCCTTCCTTACTTGACACGGGTCAGAGGAATACGCAGTATTTT | CASSQEPSLLDTGQRNTQYF
few | TRBJ2-3 | TRBV5-6 | TRBD2 | TGTGCCAGCAGCTTGGTTGGGGCGCGGGGGGATACGCAGTATTTT | CASSLVGARGDTQYF
. | TRBJ1-2 | TRBV5-4 | . | TGTGCCAGCAGCCCCACTGGGCAGGGCAACTATGGCTACACCTTC | CASSPTGQGNYGYTF
. | TRBJ2-1 | TRBV10-3 | . | TGTGCCATCAGTGAGCGGGTGGGACCATACAATGAGCAGTTCTTC | CAISERVGPYNEQFF
few | TRBJ2-1 | TRBV25-1 | TRBD2 | TGTGCCAGCAGGGAAGCGGGGTCCTACAATGAGCAGTTCTTC | CASREAGSYNEQFF
. | TRBJ2-7 | TRBV27 | . | TGTGCCAGCAGTTTAAGGGGACCCTACGAGCAGTACTTC | CASSLRGPYEQYF
. | TRBJ2-7 | TRBV2 | . | TGTGCCAGCAGTGAATGGGGGAGGGACACCTACGAGCAGTACTTC | CASSEWGRDTYEQYF
once | TRBJ2-7 | TRBV11-2 | TRBD2 | TGTGCCAGCAGTTTGGGACTAGCGCATACCTACGAGCAGTACTTC | CASSLGLAHTYEQYF
. | TRBJ2-1 | TRBV5-8 | TRBD2 | TGTGCCAGCAGCTTGGACCGACTAGCGGGAGACGGGGTTGAGCAGTTCTTC | CASSLDRLAGDGVEQFF
. | TRBJ2-7 | TRBV6-5 | . | TGTGCCAGCAGTTACTTGGGGGGGCCCGAGCAGTACTTC | CASSYLGGPEQYF
. | TRBJ2-1 | TRBV7-9 | . | TGTGCCAGCAGCTTAGGGCTTTTCGGAATCTCCTACAATGAGCAGTTCTTC | CASSLGLFGISYNEQFF
. | TRBJ2-1 | TRBV14 | TRBD2 | TGTGCCAGCAGCCAAGACGGACTAGCGGCTTGGGGGGAGCAGTTCTTC | CASSQDGLAAWGEQFF
. | TRBJ2-3 | TRBV14 | TRBD1 | TGTGCCAGCAGCCATACCCTCTTAGGACAGGGAGGAGATACGCAGTATTTT | CASSHTLLGQGGDTQYF
. | TRBJ2-7 | TRBV2 | . | TGTGCCAGCAGCGAATTCAATGCCGGGAGCTCAGTCTACGAGCAGTACTTC | CASSEFNAGSSVYEQYF
. | TRBJ2-1 | TRBV28 | TRBD1 | TGTGCCAGCAGCTCTTCACTCCGGGACAGTTACAATGAGCAGTTCTTC | CASSSSLRDSYNEQFF
. | TRBJ2-1 | TRBV28 | TRBD2 | TGTGCCAGCAGTTTGGGCCCCGGGACTAGCGGTTCCTCCTACAATGAGCAGTTCTTC | CASSLGPGTSGSSYNEQFF
. | TRBJ2-7 | TRBV19 | . | TGTGCCAGTAGTATAGTGGAGCAGTACTTC | CASSIVEQYF
. | TRBJ1-1 | TRBV7-9 | . | TGTGCCAGCAGCTCGGACGGTGTGAACACTGAAGCTTTCTTT | CASSSDGVNTEAFF
. | TRBJ2-7 | TRBV5-6 | . | TGTGCCAGCAGCTTCTTGGGGGGCTTAGGGGAGCAGTACTTC | CASSFLGGLGEQYF
. | TRBJ2-5 | TRBV4-3 | . | TGCGCCAGCAGCCAAGTCAGGGGCGGAGGGGAGACCCAGTACTTC | CASSQVRGGGETQYF
. | TRBJ2-1 | TRBV15 | TRBD2 | TGTGCCACCAGCAGAGATCGACTAGCGGATGAGCAGTTCTTC | CATSRDRLADEQFF
once | TRBJ2-7 | TRBV4-3 | . | TGCGCCAGCAGCCAAGAGGGACTGGGGCAATACGAGCAGTACTTC | CASSQEGLGQYEQYF
. | TRBJ2-5 | TRBV7-6 | . | TGTGCCAGCAGTCGGACGGATTTTCAAGAGACCCAGTACTTC | CASSRTDFQETQYF
. | TRBJ2-7 | TRBV30 | . | TGTGCCTGGGAAGACAGCCCCTCCTACGAGCAGTACTTC | CAWEDSPSYEQYF
. | TRBJ2-7 | TRBV28 | TRBD1 | TGTGCCAGCAGCCAGGCGGGACAGGCGACATACGAGCAGTACTTC | CASSQAGQATYEQYF